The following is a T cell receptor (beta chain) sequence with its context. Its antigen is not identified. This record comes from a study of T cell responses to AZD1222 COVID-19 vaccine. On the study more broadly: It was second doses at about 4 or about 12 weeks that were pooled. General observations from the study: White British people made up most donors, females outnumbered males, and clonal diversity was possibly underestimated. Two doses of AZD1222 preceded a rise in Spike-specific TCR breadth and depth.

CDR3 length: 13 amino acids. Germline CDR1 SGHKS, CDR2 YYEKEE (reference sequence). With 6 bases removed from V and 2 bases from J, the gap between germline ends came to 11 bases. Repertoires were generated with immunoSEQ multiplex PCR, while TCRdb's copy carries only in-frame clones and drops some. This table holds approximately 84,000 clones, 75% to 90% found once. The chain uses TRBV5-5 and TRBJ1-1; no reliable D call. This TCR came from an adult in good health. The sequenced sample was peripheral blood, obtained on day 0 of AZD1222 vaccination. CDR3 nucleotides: TGTGCCAGCACCGCCGCGGGAAACACTGAAGCTTTCTTT. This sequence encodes CASTAAGNTEAFF.